A single TCR beta chain is shown here with its context. Treatment described: around 19 received Ad26.COV2.S at low or high dose, single or two shots; a few received placebo; per-sample allocation not given. Sampling was performed 63 days after the first vaccine or placebo injection. Expressing Wuhan-strain SARS-CoV-2 spike, an Ad26 vector served as the vaccine. Generated by immunoSEQ multiplex PCR, the TCRdb table keeps only in-frame clones and is missing some. The top ten clones hold over 8.5% of a sample with just under 250,000 clones, 70% to 90% of them seen once. The data are from a study of Ad26.COV2.S vaccination and SARS-CoV-2 variants. Germline lookup yields CDR1 MNHEY and CDR2 SMNVEV (reference sequence). The trim removed 5 bases at V and 5 bases at J, leaving 10 bases unmatched. The length of the CDR3 is 16 residues.

The sample was peripheral blood, taken in a trial of Ad26.COV2.S vaccine versus placebo. This chain joins TRBV27 and TRBJ2-7; 12 bases map to TRBD2. This receptor was taken from a person between 18 and 60 years old who received the Ad26.COV2.S COVID-19 vaccine or a placebo. The CDR3 spells CASSPSLLAGGHEQYF. DNA of the CDR3: TGTGCCAGCAGTCCCTCCCTACTAGCGGGAGGTCACGAGCAGTACTTC.